The sequence of this T cell receptor (beta chain) was determined in a study of CXCR3-negative and CXCR3-positive naive CD8 T cells. Study overall: Per library, roughly 1.6 +/- 0.3 million reads; roughly 150 million TRB reads overall. Study-level results: Memory CD8+ cells showed much lower diversity, while both naive subsets were comparably high. Most assays were run on fresh PBMCs (CXCR3 expression partially decreased after cryopreservation).

The CDR3 consists of 16 residues. Turning to this clonotype: Antigen specificity is unknown.

Libraries of TRB cDNA were made by 5' RACE and carried UMIs. TCRdb re-called the 5' RACE reads and gives one entry per CDR3 protein, without DNA. Recorded here are 130,000 or so distinct CDR3 sequences; the top ten clones represent 0.49%. The sample was naive CXCR3- CD8+ T cells from blood. Subset of the sample: CD45RO-CCR7+CD27+CD95- naive CD8+ T cells lacking CXCR3 (TNR3-). This TCR was sampled from a human donor in good health. Some clones in this sample may be carry-over from other donors' samples. The chain links TRBV12-3 or TRBV12-4 to TRBJ2-1. The CDR3 loop is CASSNLGWSSCNEQFF.